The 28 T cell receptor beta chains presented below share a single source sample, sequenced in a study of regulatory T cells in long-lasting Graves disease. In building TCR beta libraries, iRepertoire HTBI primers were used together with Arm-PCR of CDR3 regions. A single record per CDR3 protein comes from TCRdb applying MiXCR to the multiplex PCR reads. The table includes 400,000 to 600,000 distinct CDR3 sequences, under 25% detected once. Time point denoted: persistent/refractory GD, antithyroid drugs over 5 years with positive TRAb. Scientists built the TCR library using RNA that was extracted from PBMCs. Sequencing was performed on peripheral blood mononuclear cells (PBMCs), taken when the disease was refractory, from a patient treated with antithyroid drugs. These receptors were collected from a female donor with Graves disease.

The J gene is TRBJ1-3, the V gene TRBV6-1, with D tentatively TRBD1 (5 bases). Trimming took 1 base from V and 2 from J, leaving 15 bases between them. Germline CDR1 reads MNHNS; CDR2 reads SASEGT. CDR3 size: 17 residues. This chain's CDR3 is CASSEGVAGGAGNTIYF. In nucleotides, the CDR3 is TGTGCCAGCAGTGAAGGCGTTGCCGGAGGGGCTGGAAACACCATATATTTT.

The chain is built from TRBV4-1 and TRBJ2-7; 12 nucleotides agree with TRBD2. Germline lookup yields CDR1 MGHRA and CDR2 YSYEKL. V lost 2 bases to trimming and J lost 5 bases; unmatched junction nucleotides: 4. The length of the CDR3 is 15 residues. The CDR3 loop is CASSQLAGGVNEQYF. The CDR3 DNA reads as TGCGCCAGCAGCCAACTAGCGGGAGGGGTAAACGAGCAGTACTTC.

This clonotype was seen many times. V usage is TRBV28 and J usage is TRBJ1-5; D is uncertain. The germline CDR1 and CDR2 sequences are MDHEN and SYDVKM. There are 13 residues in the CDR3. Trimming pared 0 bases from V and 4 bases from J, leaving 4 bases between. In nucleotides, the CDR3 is TGTGCCAGCAGTTTATGGAAGAATCAGCCCCAGCATTTT. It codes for CASSLWKNQPQHF.

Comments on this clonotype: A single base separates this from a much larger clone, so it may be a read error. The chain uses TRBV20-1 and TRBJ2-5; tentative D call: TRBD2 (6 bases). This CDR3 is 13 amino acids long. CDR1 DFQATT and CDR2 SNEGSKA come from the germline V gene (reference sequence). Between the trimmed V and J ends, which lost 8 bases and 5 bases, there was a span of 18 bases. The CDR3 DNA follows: TGCAGTAAACACCTAACGGGAGAGGAGACCCAGTACTTC. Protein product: CSKHLTGEETQYF.

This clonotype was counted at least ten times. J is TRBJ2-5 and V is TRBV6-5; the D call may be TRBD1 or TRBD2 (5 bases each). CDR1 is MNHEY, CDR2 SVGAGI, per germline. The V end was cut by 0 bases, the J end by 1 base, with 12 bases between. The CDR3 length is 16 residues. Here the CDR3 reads CASSYSGPPSQETQYF. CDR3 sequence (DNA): TGTGCCAGCAGTTACTCGGGACCCCCCAGCCAAGAGACCCAGTACTTC.

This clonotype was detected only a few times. CDR3 sequence (DNA): TGTGCCAGCAGCTTATCCGGAAGGAATTGGAACACTGAAGCTTTCTTT. Its translation: CASSLSGRNWNTEAFF. The J gene is TRBJ1-1, the V gene TRBV7-9, with D unresolved. This CDR3 contains 16 residues. The V end lost 2 bases, the J end lost 1 base, and 14 bases lay between the germline ends. CDR1 is SEHNR, CDR2 FQNEAQ, per germline (reference sequence).

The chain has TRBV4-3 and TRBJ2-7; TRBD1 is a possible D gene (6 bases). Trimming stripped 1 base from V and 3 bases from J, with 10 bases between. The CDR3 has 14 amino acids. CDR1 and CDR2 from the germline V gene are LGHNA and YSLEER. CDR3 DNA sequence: TGCGCCAGCAGCCAAGGGGAACAGGGCTACGAGCAGTACTTC. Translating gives CASSQGEQGYEQYF.

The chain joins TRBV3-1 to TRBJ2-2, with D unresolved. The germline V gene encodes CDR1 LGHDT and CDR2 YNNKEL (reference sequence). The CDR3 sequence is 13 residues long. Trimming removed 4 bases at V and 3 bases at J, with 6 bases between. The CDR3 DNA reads TGTGCCAGCAGCCCCGTCCACACCGGGGAGCTGTTTTTT. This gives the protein CASSPVHTGELFF.

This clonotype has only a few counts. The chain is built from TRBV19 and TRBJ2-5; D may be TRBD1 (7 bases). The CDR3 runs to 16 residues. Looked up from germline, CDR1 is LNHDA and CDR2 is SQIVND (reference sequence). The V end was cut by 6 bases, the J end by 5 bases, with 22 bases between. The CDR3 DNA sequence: TGTGCCAGTAGCCCATCTCGCCAGGGGGGCGGGGAGACCCAGTACTTC. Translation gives CASSPSRQGGGETQYF.

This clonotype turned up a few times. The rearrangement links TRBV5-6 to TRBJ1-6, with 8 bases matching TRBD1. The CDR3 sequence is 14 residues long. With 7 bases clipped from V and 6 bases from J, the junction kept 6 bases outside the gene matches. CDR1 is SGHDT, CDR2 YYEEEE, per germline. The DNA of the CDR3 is TGTGCCAGCGGCACCAGGGGGCGTAATTCACCCCTCCACTTT. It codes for CASGTRGRNSPLHF.

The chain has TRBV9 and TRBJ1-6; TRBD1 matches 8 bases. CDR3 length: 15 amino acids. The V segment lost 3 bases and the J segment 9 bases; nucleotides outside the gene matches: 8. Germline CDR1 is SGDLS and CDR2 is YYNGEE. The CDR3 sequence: CASSAPGTGSSPLHF. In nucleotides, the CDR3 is TGTGCCAGCAGCGCACCCGGGACAGGTTCTTCACCCCTCCACTTT.

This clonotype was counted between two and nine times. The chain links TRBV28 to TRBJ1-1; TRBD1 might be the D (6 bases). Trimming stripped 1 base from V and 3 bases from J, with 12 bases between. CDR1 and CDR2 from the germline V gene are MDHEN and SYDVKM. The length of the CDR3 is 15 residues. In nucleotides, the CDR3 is TGTGCCAGCAGTTTATACAGGGTTTCGGACACTGAAGCTTTCTTT. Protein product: CASSLYRVSDTEAFF.

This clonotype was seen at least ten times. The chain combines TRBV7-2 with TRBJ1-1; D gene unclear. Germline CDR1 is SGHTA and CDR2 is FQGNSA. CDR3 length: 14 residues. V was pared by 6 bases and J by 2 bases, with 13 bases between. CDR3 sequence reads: CASRGMSLNTEAFF. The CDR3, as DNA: TGTGCCAGCAGGGGGATGAGTCTTAACACTGAAGCTTTCTTT.

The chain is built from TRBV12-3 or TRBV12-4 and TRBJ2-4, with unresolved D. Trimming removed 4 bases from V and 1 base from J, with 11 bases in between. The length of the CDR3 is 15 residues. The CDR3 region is CASSYTLGAKNIQYF. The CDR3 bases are TGTGCCAGCAGTTATACCCTGGGGGCCAAAAACATTCAGTACTTC.

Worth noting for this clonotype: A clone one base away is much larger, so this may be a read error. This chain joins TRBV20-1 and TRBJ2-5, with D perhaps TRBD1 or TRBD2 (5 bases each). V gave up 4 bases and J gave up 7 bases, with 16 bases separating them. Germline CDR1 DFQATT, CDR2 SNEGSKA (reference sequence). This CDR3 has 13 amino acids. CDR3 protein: CSAKAGLSGTQYF. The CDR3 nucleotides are TGCAGTGCTAAAGCAGGGTTGAGCGGGACCCAGTACTTC.

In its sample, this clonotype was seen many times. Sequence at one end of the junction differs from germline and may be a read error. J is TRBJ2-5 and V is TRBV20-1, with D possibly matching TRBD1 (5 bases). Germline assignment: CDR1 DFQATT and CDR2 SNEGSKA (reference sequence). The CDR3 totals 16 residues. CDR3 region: CSARVSREETQYIPQF. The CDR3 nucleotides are TGCAGTGCTAGAGTTAGCAGGGAAGAGACCCAGTACATTCCCCAATTC.

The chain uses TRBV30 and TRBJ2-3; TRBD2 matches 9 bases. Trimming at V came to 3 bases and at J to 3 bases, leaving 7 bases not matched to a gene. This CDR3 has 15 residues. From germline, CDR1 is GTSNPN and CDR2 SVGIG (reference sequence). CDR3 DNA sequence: TGTGCCTGGAGCCGATATAGCGGGAGTACAGATACGCAGTATTTT. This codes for CAWSRYSGSTDTQYF. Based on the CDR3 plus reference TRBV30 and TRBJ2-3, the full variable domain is SQTIHQWPATLVQPVGSPLSLECTVEGTSNPNLYWYRQAAGRGLQLLFYSVGIGQISSEVPQNLSASRPQDRQFILSSKKLLLSDSGFYLCAWSRYSGSTDTQYFGPGTRLTVL.

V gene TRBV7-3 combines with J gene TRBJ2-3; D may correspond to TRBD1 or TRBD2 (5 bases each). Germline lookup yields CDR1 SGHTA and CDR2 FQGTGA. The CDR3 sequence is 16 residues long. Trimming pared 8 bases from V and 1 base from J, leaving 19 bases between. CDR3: CASGPFGDEGTDTQYF. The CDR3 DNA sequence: TGTGCCAGCGGCCCATTCGGGGACGAGGGCACAGATACGCAGTATTTT.

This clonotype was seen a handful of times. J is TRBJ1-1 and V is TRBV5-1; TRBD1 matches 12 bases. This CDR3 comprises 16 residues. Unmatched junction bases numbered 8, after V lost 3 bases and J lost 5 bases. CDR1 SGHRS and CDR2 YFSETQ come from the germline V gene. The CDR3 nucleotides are TGCGCCAGCAGCTATCCGGGACAGGGGGCGAGAACTGAAGCTTTCTTT. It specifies CASSYPGQGARTEAFF.

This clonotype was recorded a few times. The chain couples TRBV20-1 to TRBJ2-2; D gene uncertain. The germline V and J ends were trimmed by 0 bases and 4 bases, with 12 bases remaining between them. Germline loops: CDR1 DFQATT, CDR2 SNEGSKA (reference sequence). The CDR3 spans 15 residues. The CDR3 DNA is TGCAGTGCTAGAGATAGAACCGGAACCACCGGGGAGCTGTTTTTT. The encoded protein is CSARDRTGTTGELFF.

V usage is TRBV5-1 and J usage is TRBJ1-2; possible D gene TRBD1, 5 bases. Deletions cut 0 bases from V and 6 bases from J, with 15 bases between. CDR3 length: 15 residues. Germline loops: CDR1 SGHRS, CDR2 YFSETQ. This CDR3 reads CASSLDGRGTNGYTF. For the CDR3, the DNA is TGCGCCAGCAGCTTGGACGGCCGGGGGACCAATGGCTACACCTTC.

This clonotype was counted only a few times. The CDR3 sequence is CASSPGLEGSEQYF. In DNA, the CDR3 is TGTGCCAGCAGCCCGGGACTCGAGGGATCCGAGCAGTACTTC. This chain joins TRBV12-3 or TRBV12-4 and TRBJ2-7; D might be TRBD2 (6 bases). The CDR3 length is 14 residues. The V and J ends lost 6 bases and 6 bases respectively, with 18 bases between them.

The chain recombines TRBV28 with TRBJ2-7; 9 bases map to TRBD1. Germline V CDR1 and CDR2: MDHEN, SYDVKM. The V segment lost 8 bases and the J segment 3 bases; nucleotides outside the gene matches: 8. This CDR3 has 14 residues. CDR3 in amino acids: CASGTTGGNYEQYF. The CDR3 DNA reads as TGTGCCAGCGGAACGACAGGGGGGAACTACGAGCAGTACTTC.

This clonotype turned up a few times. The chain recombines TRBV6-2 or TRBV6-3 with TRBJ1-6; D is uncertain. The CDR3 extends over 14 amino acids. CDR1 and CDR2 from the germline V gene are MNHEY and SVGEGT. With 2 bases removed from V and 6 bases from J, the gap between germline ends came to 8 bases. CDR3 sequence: CASSYAGGNSPLHF. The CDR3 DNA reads TGTGCCAGCAGTTACGCGGGAGGTAATTCACCCCTCCACTTT.

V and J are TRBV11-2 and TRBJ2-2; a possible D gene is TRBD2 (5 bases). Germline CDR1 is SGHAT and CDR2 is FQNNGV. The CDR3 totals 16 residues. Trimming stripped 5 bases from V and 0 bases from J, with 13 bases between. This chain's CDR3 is CASSGSRQANTGELFF. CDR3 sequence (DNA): TGTGCCAGCAGCGGGAGTCGTCAGGCGAACACCGGGGAGCTGTTTTTT.

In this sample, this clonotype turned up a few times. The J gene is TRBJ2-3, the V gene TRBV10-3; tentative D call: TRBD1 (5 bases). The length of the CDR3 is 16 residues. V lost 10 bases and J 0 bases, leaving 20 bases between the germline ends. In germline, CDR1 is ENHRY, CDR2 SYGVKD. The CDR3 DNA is TGTGCCAGCAGATCCCCAGGGAAATCTAGCACAGATACGCAGTATTTT. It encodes CASRSPGKSSTDTQYF.

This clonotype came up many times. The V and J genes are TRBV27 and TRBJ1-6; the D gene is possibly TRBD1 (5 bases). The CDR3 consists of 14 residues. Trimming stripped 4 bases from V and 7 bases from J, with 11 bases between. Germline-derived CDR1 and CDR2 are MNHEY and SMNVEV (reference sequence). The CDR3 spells CASSYRLNNSPLHF. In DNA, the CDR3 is TGTGCCAGCAGTTACAGGTTGAACAATTCACCCCTCCACTTT.

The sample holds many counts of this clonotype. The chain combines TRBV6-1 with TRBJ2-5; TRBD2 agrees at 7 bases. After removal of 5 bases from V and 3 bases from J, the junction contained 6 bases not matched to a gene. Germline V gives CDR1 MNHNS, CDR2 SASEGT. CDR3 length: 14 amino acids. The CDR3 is CASSTWGGEETQYF. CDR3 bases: TGTGCCAGCAGTACCTGGGGAGGGGAAGAGACCCAGTACTTC.